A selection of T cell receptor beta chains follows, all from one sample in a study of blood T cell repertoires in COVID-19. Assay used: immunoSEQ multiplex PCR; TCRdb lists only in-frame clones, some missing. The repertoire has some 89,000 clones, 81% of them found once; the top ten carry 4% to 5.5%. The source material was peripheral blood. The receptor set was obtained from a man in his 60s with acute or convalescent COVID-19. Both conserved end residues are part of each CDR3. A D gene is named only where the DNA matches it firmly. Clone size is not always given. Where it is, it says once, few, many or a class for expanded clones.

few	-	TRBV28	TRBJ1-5	TGTGCCACCGACGGTCGGGATCAGCCCCAGCATTTT	CATDGRDQPQHF
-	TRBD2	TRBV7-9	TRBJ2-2	TGTGCCAGCAGCTTAGGACTAGCGGGAGCCGGGGAGCTGTTTTTT	CASSLGLAGAGELFF
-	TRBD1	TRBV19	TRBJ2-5	TGTGCCAGTAGTATTGTACTCGGCAGGGGGTACCAAGAGACCCAGTACTTC	CASSIVLGRGYQETQYF
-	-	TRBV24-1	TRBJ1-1	TGTGCCACCCGTCTCAGGGAGAACACTGAAGCTTTCTTT	CATRLRENTEAFF
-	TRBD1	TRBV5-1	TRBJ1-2	TGCGCCAGCAGCCCCCGGGACAGAGATTCCTATGGCTACACCTTC	CASSPRDRDSYGYTF
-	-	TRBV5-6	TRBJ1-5	TGTGCCAGCAGCTTGAGGGGATACAATCAGCCCCAGCATTTT	CASSLRGYNQPQHF
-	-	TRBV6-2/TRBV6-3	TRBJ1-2	TGTGCCAGCAGTTCCCGAGGGGGAAATGGCTACACCTTC	CASSSRGGNGYTF
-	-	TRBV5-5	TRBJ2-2	TGTGCCAGCAGCTTGGTAGTGCCAGGGGTCGGGGAGCTGTTTTTT	CASSLVVPGVGELFF
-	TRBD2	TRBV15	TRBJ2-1	TGTGCCACCAGCCGTGGACTAGCGGGAGTGGATGAGCAGTTCTTC	CATSRGLAGVDEQFF
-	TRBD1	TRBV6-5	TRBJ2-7	TGTGCCAGCAATCCCCCGACAGGGGGCGGAGAGCAGTACTTC	CASNPPTGGGEQYF
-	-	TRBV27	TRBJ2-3	TGTGCCAGCAGTTTATCGATAGGGGGTGGCACAGATACGCAGTATTTT	CASSLSIGGGTDTQYF
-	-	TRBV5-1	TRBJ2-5	TGCGCCAGCAGCAACGTAGGGGGTCAGGAGACCCAGTACTTC	CASSNVGGQETQYF
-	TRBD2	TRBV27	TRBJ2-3	TGTGCCAGCAGTCCCATAAAAAGCGGGGTTAGCACAGATACGCAGTATTTT	CASSPIKSGVSTDTQYF
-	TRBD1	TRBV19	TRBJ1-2	TGTGCCAGTAGTCCGGCCTCAGGGGGAGGATATGGCTACACCTTC	CASSPASGGGYGYTF
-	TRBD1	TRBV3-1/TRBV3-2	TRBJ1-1	TGTGCCAGCAGCCAAGTACTAGGAAGAGGGGGCTTCGGTACTTTCTTT	CASSQVLGRGGFGTFF
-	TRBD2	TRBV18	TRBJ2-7	TGTGCCAGCTCACCAAGAAGCGGGAGCTACGAGCAGTACTTC	CASSPRSGSYEQYF
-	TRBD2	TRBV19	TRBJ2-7	TGTGCCAGTAGTAAGACTAGCGGGAGTCTAAGCGAGCAGTACTTC	CASSKTSGSLSEQYF
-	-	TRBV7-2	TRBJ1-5	TGTGCCAGCAGCTTAGATGGAGGACAGAATCAGCCCCAGCATTTT	CASSLDGGQNQPQHF
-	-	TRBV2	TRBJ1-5	TGTGCCAGCAGTGAAGGGCAGGGCAGCAATCAGCCCCAGCATTTT	CASSEGQGSNQPQHF
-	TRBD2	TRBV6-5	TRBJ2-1	TGTGCCAGCAGTTATCCGACTAGCGGGGGCCTCGAGCAGTTCTTC	CASSYPTSGGLEQFF
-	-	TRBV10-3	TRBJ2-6	TGTGCCACACTAAGAAGCTCTGGGGCCAACGTCCTGACTTTC	CATLRSSGANVLTF
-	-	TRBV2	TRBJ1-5	TGTGCCAGCAGTGAAATCAGGGCAGGGCCTGGGATTAGGAATCAGCCCCAGCATTTT	CASSEIRAGPGIRNQPQHF
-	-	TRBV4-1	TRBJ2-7	TGCGCCAGCAGCCATCAACCGGGCAGGGGTCTCTACGAGCAGTACTTC	CASSHQPGRGLYEQYF
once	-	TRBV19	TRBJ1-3	TGTGCCACTTGGATTGGGGCCTCTGGAAACACCATATATTTT	CATWIGASGNTIYF
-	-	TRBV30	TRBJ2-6	TGTGCCTGGAGTGTAACCTCAGTCTCTGGGGCCAACGTCCTGACTTTC	CAWSVTSVSGANVLTF
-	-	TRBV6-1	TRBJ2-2	TGTGCCAGCAGTGAAAGAGCTGCGAACACCGGGGAGCTGTTTTTT	CASSERAANTGELFF
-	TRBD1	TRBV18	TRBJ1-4	TGTGCCAGCTCACCAGGACAGGCTAATGAAAAACTGTTTTTT	CASSPGQANEKLFF
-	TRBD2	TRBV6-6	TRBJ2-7	TGTGCCAGCAGTTACCGGACTAGCGCGGACGAGCAGTACTTC	CASSYRTSADEQYF
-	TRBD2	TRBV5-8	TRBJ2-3	TGTGCCAGCAGCTTTGATGGGGGGGGCACAGATACGCAGTATTTT	CASSFDGGGTDTQYF
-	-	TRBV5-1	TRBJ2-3	TGCGCCAGCAGCTTGGCACCGGACACCACAGATACGCAGTATTTT	CASSLAPDTTDTQYF
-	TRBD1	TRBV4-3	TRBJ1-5	TGCGCCAGCAGCCAAGATCTAACAGGGGGCTTGAATCAGCCCCAGCATTTT	CASSQDLTGGLNQPQHF
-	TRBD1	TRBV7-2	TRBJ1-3	TGTGCCAGCAGCATGTACGGGACAGATGCTTCTGGAAACACCATATATTTT	CASSMYGTDASGNTIYF
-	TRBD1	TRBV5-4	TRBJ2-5	TGTGCCAGCAGCCCGGACAGGGAGCAAGAGACCCAGTACTTC	CASSPDREQETQYF
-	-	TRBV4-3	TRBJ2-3	TGCGCCAGCAGCCACCGTACTAGCACTTGGGATATATTGGGCACAGATACGCAGTATTTT	CASSHRTSTWDILGTDTQYF
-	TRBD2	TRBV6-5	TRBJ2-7	TGTGCCAGCAGTTACTCTAGACTAGCCGAGCAGTACTTC	CASSYSRLAEQYF
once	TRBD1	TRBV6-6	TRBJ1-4	TGTGCCAGCAGTCCACAGGGGTCTATGTTTTTT	CASSPQGSMFF
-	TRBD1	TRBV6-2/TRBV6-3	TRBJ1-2	TGTGCCAGCAGTCCAGGGACAGACCTCCTCTATGGCTACACCTTC	CASSPGTDLLYGYTF
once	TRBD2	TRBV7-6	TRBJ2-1	TGTGCCAGCAGCATCATTCCAGGGAGGGGCAATGAGCAGTTCTTC	CASSIIPGRGNEQFF
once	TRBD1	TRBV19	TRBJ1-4	TGTGCCAGTAGTATTGGGACAGGGCTACTTAATGAAAAACTGTTTTTT	CASSIGTGLLNEKLFF
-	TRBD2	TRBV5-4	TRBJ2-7	TGTGCCAGCAGCTTGGCAGCTAGCGGGAGCTTTTTCTACGAGCAGTACTTC	CASSLAASGSFFYEQYF
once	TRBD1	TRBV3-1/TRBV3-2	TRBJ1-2	TGTGCCAGCAGCCCAACCGGGACAGGGGGTTCTGGCTACACCTTC	CASSPTGTGGSGYTF
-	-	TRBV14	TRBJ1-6	TGTGCCAGCAGCCAAATGTTCCAGGGGAAGGGTAATTCACCCCTCCACTTT	CASSQMFQGKGNSPLHF
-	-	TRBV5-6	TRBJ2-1	TGTGCCAGCAGCTTTCGGTCTGAGCGTGAGCAGTTCTTC	CASSFRSEREQFF
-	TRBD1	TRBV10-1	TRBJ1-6	TGCGCCAGCAGTAAGGACAGGGGGAATTCACCCCTCCACTTT	CASSKDRGNSPLHF
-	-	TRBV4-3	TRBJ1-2	TGCGCCAGCAGCCAAGATGCGTCAGGGCAAGGCTACACCTTC	CASSQDASGQGYTF
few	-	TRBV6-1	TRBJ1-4	TGTGCCAGCAGTGAAAAGCATGTCGGGTCCTCATCAATTTTCGTTAATGAAAAACTGTTTTTT	CASSEKHVGSSSIFVNEKLFF
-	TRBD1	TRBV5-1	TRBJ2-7	TGCGCCAGCAGCTTGGGTGGGACAGGGTGGTACGAGCAGTACTTC	CASSLGGTGWYEQYF
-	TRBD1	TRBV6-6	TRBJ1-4	TGTGCCAGCAGTGCCCGGACAGGGCGTAATGAAAAACTGTTTTTT	CASSARTGRNEKLFF
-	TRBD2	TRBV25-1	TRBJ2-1	TGTGCCAGCCTTAAAGGTAGCGGGAGGGAAAATGAGCAGTTCTTC	CASLKGSGRENEQFF
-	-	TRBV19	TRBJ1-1	TGTGCCAGTAGTCCAGACATGAACACTGAAGCTTTCTTT	CASSPDMNTEAFF
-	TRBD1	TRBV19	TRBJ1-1	TGTGCCAGTACCCTAATCAGGGGGCAAGGCACTGAAGCTTTCTTT	CASTLIRGQGTEAFF
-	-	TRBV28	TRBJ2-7	TGTGCCAGCAGTTCAACAGCCCCTACCTACGAGCAGTACTTC	CASSSTAPTYEQYF
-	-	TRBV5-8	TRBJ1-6	TGTGCCAGCAGCCTGTCGGGGGGCCGGGATTCACCCCTCCACTTT	CASSLSGGRDSPLHF
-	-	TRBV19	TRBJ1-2	TGTGCCAGTACCTCAGGCGTACAGGGAAGGCGTGGCTACACCTTC	CASTSGVQGRRGYTF
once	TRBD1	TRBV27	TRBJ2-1	TGTGCCAGCAGTTTAAGGACAGGGGGAGGGTACAATGAGCAGTTCTTC	CASSLRTGGGYNEQFF